The 30 T cell receptor beta chains in this list originate from one sample, sequenced in a study of T cells in localized non-small cell lung cancer. Clones were read by immunoSEQ multiplex PCR, and TCRdb kept only the in-frame ones, dropping some. The data contain about 78,000 clones, around four fifths of them seen just once; the ten biggest clones take up approximately 3%. The source was peripheral blood, collected before any cancer treatment. These receptors were collected from a man between 40 and 75 years old with stage I lung adenocarcinoma.

This chain connects TRBV6-5 to TRBJ2-1; D is possibly TRBD2 (7 bases). Germline lookup yields CDR1 MNHEY and CDR2 SVGAGI. This CDR3 contains 14 residues. V shed 9 bases and J shed 4 bases, with 16 bases lying between them. The CDR3: CASSEGGLYNEQFF. Here the CDR3 DNA reads TGTGCCAGTTCGGAGGGGGGGTTATACAATGAGCAGTTCTTC.

The V and J genes are TRBV4-2 and TRBJ2-1; D possibly corresponds to TRBD2 (6 bases). Looked up from germline, CDR1 is LGHNA and CDR2 is YNFKEQ. This CDR3 is 16 amino acids long. Trimming took off 0 bases at V and 4 bases at J, with 13 bases between the two ends. CDR3 in DNA: TGTGCCAGCAGCCAAGAAGGCGGGACGACGTACAATGAGCAGTTCTTC. This gives the protein CASSQEGGTTYNEQFF.

This chain links TRBV5-1 with TRBJ1-1, with D possibly being TRBD1 (5 bases). Looked up from germline, CDR1 is SGHRS and CDR2 is YFSETQ. Deletions cut 4 bases from V and 7 bases from J, with 20 bases between. This CDR3 has 15 residues. The CDR3 DNA is TGCGCCAGCAGCACCCACAAAACGACAGAAAGTGAAGCTTTCTTT. Its translation: CASSTHKTTESEAFF.

With respect to this clone: The same CDR3 also results from other DNA sequences found in this sample. The rearrangement joins TRBV5-1 to TRBJ2-7; D is uncertain. This CDR3 spans 14 amino acids. The germline gives CDR1 SGHRS, CDR2 YFSETQ. V was cut by 0 bases and J by 2 bases, with 9 bases left in between. CDR3 amino acids: CASSLEAGTYEQYF. The DNA of the CDR3 is TGCGCCAGCAGCTTGGAAGCAGGAACCTACGAGCAGTACTTC.

This chain joins TRBV6-5 and TRBJ2-1, with 8 bases lining up with TRBD1. This CDR3 is 15 amino acids long. Trimming cost V 5 bases and J 0 bases; bases outside gene matches: 3. Germline values: CDR1 MNHEY, CDR2 SVGAGI. The CDR3 is CASSRQGSSYNEQFF. The CDR3 DNA is TGTGCCAGCAGTCGACAGGGGTCCTCCTACAATGAGCAGTTCTTC.

The genes are TRBV10-3 and TRBJ2-2, with D possibly called TRBD1 or TRBD2 (5 bases each). Germline V gives CDR1 ENHRY, CDR2 SYGVKD. The V gene lost 10 bases and the J gene lost 3 bases, with 18 bases spanning the gap. CDR3 length: 15 amino acids. In DNA, the CDR3 is TGTGCCACCACCGGGGCGGACATGCACACCGGGGAGCTGTTTTTT. Amino acids: CATTGADMHTGELFF.

The chain is built from TRBV5-6 and TRBJ1-3; 9 nucleotides match TRBD1. With 1 base clipped from V and 4 bases from J, the junction kept 0 bases outside the gene matches. Germline-derived CDR1 and CDR2 are SGHDT and YYEEEE. The CDR3 has 14 residues. The DNA for the CDR3 is TGTGCCAGCAGCTTGACAGGGGGCGGAAACACCATATATTTT. Its translation: CASSLTGGGNTIYF. Supplemented by reference TRBV5-6 and TRBJ1-3, the full variable domain reads DAGVTQSPTHLIKTRGQQVTLRCSPKSGHDTVSWYQQALGQGPQFIFQYYEEEERQRGNFPDRFSGHQFPNYSSELNVNALLLGDSALYLCASSLTGGGNTIYFGEGSWLTVV.

V is TRBV19 and J is TRBJ1-3; D is unresolved. The CDR3 consists of 14 residues. Trimming stripped 6 bases from V and 0 bases from J, with 9 bases between. The germline V gene has CDR1 LNHDA and CDR2 SQIVND (reference sequence). The CDR3 here is CASSLFISGNTIYF. The CDR3 DNA reads TGTGCCAGTAGCCTATTTATCTCTGGAAACACCATATATTTT.

The rearrangement joins TRBV5-1 to TRBJ2-7; maybe TRBD2 (7 bases). The CDR3 covers 18 residues. Between the trimmed V and J ends, which lost 4 bases and 3 bases, there was a span of 26 bases. Germline assignment: CDR1 SGHRS and CDR2 YFSETQ. The CDR3, as DNA: TGCGCCAGCAGCACTGGCGGGACATTCTCGGGGGGATTCTACGAGCAGTACTTC. This translates into CASSTGGTFSGGFYEQYF. The entire variable domain, with the rest obtained from reference TRBV5-1 and TRBJ2-7, is as follows: KAGVTQTPRYLIKTRGQQVTLSCSPISGHRSVSWYQQTPGQGLQFLFEYFSETQRNKGNFPGRFSGRQFSNSRSEMNVSTLELGDSALYLCASSTGGTFSGGFYEQYFGPGTRLTVT.

This chain links TRBV5-1 with TRBJ2-3; D gene uncertain. This CDR3 spans 16 amino acids. Germline CDR1 reads SGHRS; CDR2 reads YFSETQ. V dropped 2 bases and J dropped 0 bases, with 13 bases sitting between them. The CDR3 sequence: CASSFRVGTSTDTQYF. CDR3 DNA: TGCGCCAGCAGCTTTCGAGTCGGTACTAGCACAGATACGCAGTATTTT.

This chain uses TRBV30 with TRBJ2-5; 8 nucleotides line up with TRBD2. The J call may be mistaken, given a closer DNA end match to TRBJ2-7. The CDR3 has 12 amino acids. Germline CDR1 reads GTSNPN; CDR2 reads SVGIG (reference sequence). The CDR3, as DNA: TGTGCCTGGAGTCGGGGGGGGTTCGAGCAGTACTTC. Translation gives CAWSRGGFEQYF.

This sequence joins TRBV5-1 and TRBJ1-3, with TRBD1 matching over 8 bases. Trimming at V came to 3 bases and at J to 5 bases, leaving 4 bases not matched to a gene. The CDR3 loop spans 14 amino acids. Germline-derived CDR1 and CDR2 are SGHRS and YFSETQ. The CDR3 loop reads CASSYTGGRNTIYF. Here the CDR3 DNA reads TGCGCCAGCAGCTATACAGGGGGAAGAAACACCATATATTTT.

The V and J genes are TRBV15 and TRBJ2-5, with TRBD1 identical over 9 bases. CDR3 length equals 16 residues. V gave up 3 bases and J gave up 1 base; unmatched junction bases: 6. In germline, CDR1 is LNHNV, CDR2 YYDKDF (reference sequence). The CDR3 DNA follows: TGTGCCACCAGCAGGACCAACAGGGGGCCCCAAGAGACCCAGTACTTC. Translating it yields CATSRTNRGPQETQYF.

The gene calls are TRBV19 and TRBJ1-1; D ambiguous. V was trimmed by 5 bases and J by 2 bases, leaving 9 bases between them. CDR1 is LNHDA and CDR2 is SQIVND in the germline V gene (reference sequence). This CDR3 is 13 amino acids long. The CDR3 nucleotides are TGTGCCAGTAGTGGGGAGGGAAACACTGAAGCTTTCTTT. This sequence encodes CASSGEGNTEAFF. Full variable domain (remainder filled in from reference TRBV19 and TRBJ1-1): DGGITQSPKYLFRKEGQNVTLSCEQNLNHDAMYWYRQDPGQGLRLIYYSQIVNDFQKGDIAEGYSVSREKKESFPLTVTSAQKNPTAFYLCASSGEGNTEAFFGQGTRLTVV.

The chain recombines TRBV18 with TRBJ1-4, with 12 bases matching TRBD1. The CDR3 runs to 16 residues. The junction had 6 bases not matched to a gene; V was cut back by 6 bases and J by 4 bases. Germline CDR1 is KGHSH and CDR2 is LQKENI. CDR3 sequence: CASSPGTGGGNEKLFF. Here the CDR3 DNA reads TGTGCCAGCTCGCCCGGGACAGGGGGCGGTAATGAAAAACTGTTTTTT.

This chain uses TRBV7-9 with TRBJ1-2; D is undetermined. CDR3 length: 13 amino acids. CDR1 and CDR2 (germline): SEHNR, FQNEAQ (reference sequence). Between the trimmed V and J ends, which lost 6 bases and 2 bases, there was a span of 10 bases. The CDR3 is CASRGAANYGYTF. In nucleotides, the CDR3 is TGTGCCAGCAGAGGCGCAGCGAACTATGGCTACACCTTC. Supplemented by reference TRBV7-9 and TRBJ1-2, the full variable domain reads DTGVSQNPRHKITKRGQNVTFRCDPISEHNRLYWYRQTLGQGPEFLTYFQNEAQLEKSRLLSDRFSAERPKGSFSTLEIQRTEQGDSAMYLCASRGAANYGYTFGSGTRLTVV.

V gene TRBV13 combines with J gene TRBJ2-7; D may be TRBD1 or TRBD2 (5 bases each). The ends were cut back, 5 bases at V and 2 bases at J, with 16 bases in the middle. There are 15 residues in the CDR3. From germline, CDR1 is PRHDT and CDR2 FYEKMQ (reference sequence). CDR3 DNA: TGTGCCAGCAGCCTCAACCGGGACGGAACCTACGAGCAGTACTTC. Translating it yields CASSLNRDGTYEQYF.

Comment on this clone: A read error may produce the germline difference seen at one junction end. The chain recombines TRBV7-2 with TRBJ2-3; D gene uncertain. The CDR3 is 11 residues long. Looked up from germline, CDR1 is SGHTA and CDR2 is FQGNSA. CDR3 in DNA: TGTGCCAGCAGCTGGACGGGTACGGAGTATTTT. Protein product: CASSWTGTEYF.

V gene TRBV5-8 combines with J gene TRBJ1-5, with 7 bases lining up with TRBD1. J was trimmed by 6 bases and V by 4 bases; bases with no gene match: 10. This CDR3 region has 15 residues. Germline V gene data show CDR1 as SGHTS and CDR2 as YDEGEE. CDR3 sequence: CASSLKGGAGQPQHF. As DNA, the CDR3 is TGTGCCAGCAGCCTGAAAGGGGGCGCGGGTCAGCCCCAGCATTTT.

The chain recombines TRBV5-1 with TRBJ2-3; TRBD2 matches 7 bases. The CDR3 loop spans 15 amino acids. The ends lost 2 bases at V and 3 bases at J; junction bases unmatched: 6. CDR1 is SGHRS, CDR2 YFSETQ, per germline. CDR3 coding DNA: TGCGCCAGCAGCTTTGGAGGAGCGGGGACAGATACGCAGTATTTT. Its protein product is CASSFGGAGTDTQYF.

This clone has a handful of counts. The V gene is TRBV30, the J gene TRBJ2-7; D possibly matches TRBD1 or TRBD2 (6 bases each). This CDR3 has 15 residues. Germline values: CDR1 GTSNPN, CDR2 SVGIG (reference sequence). V lost 3 bases, J lost 6 bases, and 21 bases lay in between. The CDR3 spells CAWRKRQNRGLEQYF. The CDR3 DNA sequence: TGTGCCTGGAGAAAACGACAAAATCGGGGGCTCGAGCAGTACTTC. The full variable domain, rest sourced from reference TRBV30 and TRBJ2-7, is SQTIHQWPATLVQPVGSPLSLECTVEGTSNPNLYWYRQAAGRGLQLLFYSVGIGQISSEVPQNLSASRPQDRQFILSSKKLLLSDSGFYLCAWRKRQNRGLEQYFGPGTRLTVT.

The V gene is TRBV30, the J gene TRBJ2-7; D gene ambiguous. The germline V and J ends were trimmed by 2 bases and 9 bases, with 17 bases remaining between them. Germline V gene sequence: CDR1 GTSNPN, CDR2 SVGIG (reference sequence). The CDR3 has 13 amino acids. For the CDR3, the DNA is TGTGCCTGGAGTACCCAAAACATCGGGCGGCAGTACTTC. As protein: CAWSTQNIGRQYF.

Written as DNA, the CDR3 is TGTGCCAGCAGCACCGTCACCTACGAGCAGTACTTC. Protein sequence: CASSTVTYEQYF. The chain joins TRBV7-9 to TRBJ2-7; unclear D gene. The CDR3 is 12 residues long. The V end was cut by 5 bases, the J end by 2 bases, with 7 bases between. Germline assignment: CDR1 SEHNR and CDR2 FQNEAQ (reference sequence).

This chain connects TRBV7-2 to TRBJ2-5; D unresolved. The germline V gene encodes CDR1 SGHTA and CDR2 FQGNSA. The V end lost 3 bases, the J end lost 7 bases, and 15 bases lay between the germline ends. The CDR3 spans 14 residues. The CDR3 region is CASSFPRLSGTQYF. The CDR3 region has the DNA TGTGCCAGCAGCTTTCCCAGGCTCTCTGGGACCCAGTACTTC.

V gene TRBV19 combines with J gene TRBJ2-5; possibly TRBD2 for D (6 bases). The V gene's germline CDR1 is LNHDA and CDR2 SQIVND (reference sequence). The CDR3 totals 15 residues. V was pared by 3 bases and J by 4 bases, with 15 bases between. This CDR3 reads CASSMRDPGRETQYF. The CDR3 region has the DNA TGTGCCAGTAGTATGCGGGACCCGGGAAGAGAGACCCAGTACTTC.

V usage is TRBV7-3 and J usage is TRBJ2-2; 7 nucleotides agree with TRBD1. CDR3 length: 16 amino acids. The trim removed 3 bases at V and 6 bases at J, leaving 10 bases unmatched. Germline CDR1 and CDR2: SGHTA and FQGTGA. The CDR3 here is CASSFSIGGGPGELFF. The CDR3 DNA reads TGTGCCAGCAGCTTCTCCATAGGGGGCGGGCCCGGGGAGCTGTTTTTT.

The chain employs TRBV7-9 and TRBJ2-7; D not resolved. This CDR3 region has 15 residues. Trimming left V 0 bases short and J 3 bases short, with 12 bases between. Germline V gene lookup returns CDR1 SEHNR and CDR2 FQNEAQ (reference sequence). CDR3 loop: CASSLATGQVYEQYF. DNA of the CDR3: TGTGCCAGCAGCTTAGCGACGGGTCAAGTCTACGAGCAGTACTTC.

This chain links TRBV30 with TRBJ1-4; possibly TRBD1 for D (5 bases). Trimming removed 5 bases at V and 4 bases at J, with 11 bases between. CDR1 and CDR2 from the germline V gene are GTSNPN and SVGIG (reference sequence). This CDR3 spans 13 amino acids. Written as DNA, the CDR3 is TGTGCCTGGCGGGGGGACCATAATGAAAAACTGTTTTTT. Translation gives CAWRGDHNEKLFF.

This chain uses TRBV30 with TRBJ1-2; 10 positions match TRBD1. V was clipped by 5 bases and J by 6 bases; unmatched bases: 6. Looked up from germline, CDR1 is GTSNPN and CDR2 is SVGIG (reference sequence). This CDR3 spans 13 amino acids. Written as DNA, the CDR3 is TGTGCCTGGTGGGACAGGGGCGCACATGGCTACACCTTC. Residues: CAWWDRGAHGYTF.

The chain links TRBV11-1 to TRBJ2-2, with TRBD2 as a possible D gene (5 bases). The CDR3 is 13 amino acids. The V gene's germline CDR1 is SGHAT and CDR2 FQDESV (reference sequence). Trimming took 7 bases from V and 7 from J, leaving 13 bases between them. The CDR3 sequence is CASTPVGVGELFF. Here the CDR3 DNA reads TGTGCCAGCACACCGGTCGGGGTCGGGGAGCTGTTTTTT.